A single sample gave rise to the 3 T cell receptor beta chains below, sequenced in a study of shared clonotypes between healthy human individuals. The method was immunoSEQ multiplex PCR; TCRdb's version includes in-frame clones alone and lacks a portion of them. The sample holds a few million clones, approximately 96% seen once. Input material: naive CD4+ T cells sorted from blood. Subset: CD45RA+ positively selected. The receptors shown here come from a young man in good health.

The chain couples TRBV10-1 to TRBJ2-7, with 8 bases identical to TRBD1. The ends lost 1 base at V and 7 bases at J; junction bases unmatched: 9. The CDR3 contains 15 residues. Germline CDR1 and CDR2: WNHNN and SYGVQD (reference sequence). The CDR3 DNA reads TGCGCCAGCAGTGAGTTTCAGGGGGCGGCGGAAGAGCAGTACTTC. Amino acids: CASSEFQGAAEEQYF.

The CDR3 loop reads CASSSIGQVEAFF. For the CDR3, the DNA is TGTGCCAGCAGCTCCATAGGACAGGTTGAAGCTTTCTTT. V usage is TRBV11-2 and J usage is TRBJ1-1; 7 positions match TRBD1. The junction had 6 bases not matched to a gene; V was cut back by 4 bases and J by 7 bases. The CDR3 runs to 13 residues. Germline V gene lookup returns CDR1 SGHAT and CDR2 FQNNGV.

The rearrangement joins TRBV18 to TRBJ2-3; D unclear. The germline V and J ends were trimmed by 1 base and 6 bases, with 8 bases remaining between them. The CDR3 is 13 residues long. CDR1 is KGHSH and CDR2 is LQKENI in the germline V gene. This CDR3 reads CASSPRAMDTQYF. In DNA, the CDR3 is TGTGCCAGCTCACCACGAGCCATGGATACGCAGTATTTT.